This T cell receptor (beta chain) comes out of a study of blood T cell repertoires in COVID-19. Study as a whole: The samples span acute and convalescent COVID-19 from the United States, Italy and Spain. T cells, B-cell-depleted T cells, or PBMCs provided the cDNA or gDNA that served as material.

The Seattle patients, enrolled during active infection, were followed longitudinally. Per the original methods: Cell counts per sample came from amplifying reference gene primers. TCRdb's copy holds only in-frame clones and misses some; the assay was immunoSEQ multiplex PCR. The V and J calls and clone size are taken from that table; D and trimming were inferred from the DNA. The sample shows roughly 120,000 clones, roughly 90% of them seen only once. The source of this sequence is a man aged 60 to 69 with COVID-19, enrolled during active disease. The sequenced sample consisted of peripheral blood.

The CDR3 sequence: CASSLGLLAGGHEQYF. The CDR3 coding sequence is TGTGCCAGCAGCTTAGGTTTGCTAGCGGGAGGACACGAGCAGTACTTC. The chain links TRBV7-2 to TRBJ2-7; TRBD2 agrees at 11 bases. CDR3 length: 16 amino acids. The germline gives CDR1 SGHTA, CDR2 FQGNSA. V gave up 1 base and J gave up 5 bases; unmatched junction bases: 7.